These T cell receptor beta chains were read from a single sample in a study of blood T cell repertoires in COVID-19. TCRdb's table, derived via immunoSEQ multiplex PCR, lists solely in-frame clones and lacks some. The data contain about 270,000 clones, 88% of them seen just once; the ten biggest clones take up 0.95% to 1.5%. Source material: PBMCs or T cells enriched from blood (not recorded which). Every receptor here comes from a woman aged 40 to 50 with acute COVID-19. CDR3s include the opening cysteine and the closing phenylalanine or tryptophan. The D gene is left open where the match is weak. The size entry is marked missing in some rows and otherwise reads once, few, many or a size class.

TRBJ2-1 | TRBV7-2 | TRBD2 | NA | TGTGCCAGCAGCTTTCTTTCTCCGGGACTAGCGGGACTTGAGCAGTTCTTC | CASSFLSPGLAGLEQFF
TRBJ1-1 | TRBV5-1 | NA | few | TGCGCCAGCGGGCAGGGCAGTAACACTGAAGCTTTCTTT | CASGQGSNTEAFF
TRBJ2-1 | TRBV6-5 | NA | NA | TGTGCCAGCAGTTACGAACTAGTTAGCTCCTACAATGAGCAGTTCTTC | CASSYELVSSYNEQFF
TRBJ2-7 | TRBV6-1 | NA | NA | TGTGCCAGCAGTGAATATGGCAGGGGCCCCTACGAGCAGTACTTC | CASSEYGRGPYEQYF
TRBJ1-1 | TRBV2 | TRBD1 | NA | TGTGCCAGCAGGGGAGACAGGGCTGAAGCTTTCTTT | CASRGDRAEAFF
TRBJ1-2 | TRBV18 | NA | NA | TGTGCCAGCTCACCAGGGACTGTCAACTATGGCTACACCTTC | CASSPGTVNYGYTF
TRBJ2-2 | TRBV27 | NA | NA | TGTGCCAGCAGTGGACACAGGGTGGACTCCGGGGAGCTGTTTTTT | CASSGHRVDSGELFF
TRBJ2-1 | TRBV11-2 | TRBD1 | once | TGTGCCAGCATGCCCGGGACAGGGCGGAATGAGCAGTTCTTC | CASMPGTGRNEQFF
TRBJ1-2 | TRBV11-3 | TRBD1 | few | TGTGCCAGCAAAGGACAGGGCCTCTATGGCTACACCTTC | CASKGQGLYGYTF
TRBJ2-2 | TRBV11-2 | TRBD1 | NA | TGTGCCTCCCAGACGCCCCAGGGGGCCGGGGAGCTGTTTTTT | CASQTPQGAGELFF
TRBJ1-1 | TRBV14 | NA | NA | TGTGCCAGCAGCCCCGATTACATGAACACTGAAGCTTTCTTT | CASSPDYMNTEAFF
TRBJ2-5 | TRBV9 | TRBD2 | NA | TGTGCCAGCAGCGTAGGCGGGAGGGCCAGAGAGACCCAGTACTTC | CASSVGGRARETQYF
TRBJ1-1 | TRBV24-1 | NA | NA | TGTGCCACCAGTGATTACAGGGCCGCTGAAGCTTTCTTT | CATSDYRAAEAFF
TRBJ2-1 | TRBV6-5 | TRBD2 | NA | TGTGCCAGCAGTTACTCAGGACCGGGACTAGAGCAGTTCTTC | CASSYSGPGLEQFF
TRBJ2-5 | TRBV5-1 | TRBD2 | NA | TGCGCCAGCAGCCCTTGGGGAGGGGCGCAAGAGACCCAGTACTTC | CASSPWGGAQETQYF
TRBJ2-2 | TRBV9 | NA | NA | TGTGCCAGCAGCGTAAATTTGGGGGGGAACACCGGGGAGCTGTTTTTT | CASSVNLGGNTGELFF
TRBJ2-1 | TRBV24-1 | TRBD2 | NA | TGTGCCACCAGTGAAACTGAGCGGGAGCCCTACAATGAGCAGTTCTTC | CATSETEREPYNEQFF
TRBJ1-3 | TRBV7-8 | NA | NA | TGTGCCAGCGCAAGGGGGGGGGCGCAGGACACCATATATTTT | CASARGGAQDTIYF
TRBJ1-4 | TRBV30 | TRBD1 | NA | TGTGCCTGGAGCGCTACAGGGGGCCCGAATGAAAAACTGTTTTTT | CAWSATGGPNEKLFF
TRBJ2-7 | TRBV28 | TRBD1 | NA | TGTGCCAGCAAGACCGGGACAGGGAGGGGCGAGCAGTACTTC | CASKTGTGRGEQYF
TRBJ2-1 | TRBV7-9 | NA | NA | TGTGCCAGCAGCTTAGATCGCAATGAGCAGTTCTTC | CASSLDRNEQFF
TRBJ2-3 | TRBV7-2 | NA | once | TGTGCCAGCAGCTTAGCCCTTCGGACAGATACGCAGTATTTT | CASSLALRTDTQYF
TRBJ2-1 | TRBV11-3 | TRBD1 | few | TGTGCCAGCAGCTCTCCGGGACAGGGCCACAATGAGCAGTTCTTC | CASSSPGQGHNEQFF
TRBJ1-4 | TRBV28 | NA | NA | TGTGCCAGCCTTACCAGGGCAGGGAATGAAAAACTGTTTTTT | CASLTRAGNEKLFF
TRBJ1-1 | TRBV18 | TRBD1 | NA | TGTGCCAGCTCCCCCGGACAGGGGTGGGTTGGCACTGAAGCTTTCTTT | CASSPGQGWVGTEAFF
TRBJ1-4 | TRBV5-1 | TRBD1 | NA | TGCGCCAGCAGTCGTCAGGGGGAGGCAACTAATGAAAAACTGTTTTTT | CASSRQGEATNEKLFF
TRBJ2-7 | TRBV2 | TRBD1 | NA | TGTGCCAGCAGTGACTCAGGGGGCAGGAACGAGCAGTACTTC | CASSDSGGRNEQYF
TRBJ2-1 | TRBV7-9 | TRBD1 | NA | TGTGCCAGCAGCTTAGACAGGGGCCCTAATGCCAATGAGCAGTTCTTC | CASSLDRGPNANEQFF
TRBJ2-7 | TRBV7-2 | NA | once | TGTGCCAGCAGCTCCGCGATGGACACCCCGCCCGACGAGCAGTACTTC | CASSSAMDTPPDEQYF
TRBJ2-1 | TRBV6-5 | TRBD2 | NA | TGTGCCAGCAGTTACCCCGGGACTAGCGGGAACAATGAGCAGTTCTTC | CASSYPGTSGNNEQFF
TRBJ1-2 | TRBV7-2 | TRBD1 | NA | TGTGCCAGCAGCTTAGTAGCCGGACAGGGGGCGGGTGGCTACACCTTC | CASSLVAGQGAGGYTF
TRBJ2-1 | TRBV6-2/TRBV6-3 | NA | NA | TGTGCCAGCAGTTCCAGCGGTGGGTCCTACAATGAGCAGTTCTTC | CASSSSGGSYNEQFF
TRBJ2-1 | TRBV3-1/TRBV3-2 | TRBD2 | NA | TGTGCCAGCAGCCAAGATAGAGCTTGGACTAGCGGGAGGGATTACAATGAGCAGTTCTTC | CASSQDRAWTSGRDYNEQFF
TRBJ1-1 | TRBV6-5 | NA | NA | TGTGCCAGCAGAGGACAGATGAACACTGAAGCTTTCTTT | CASRGQMNTEAFF
TRBJ2-5 | TRBV19 | NA | few | TGTGCCAGTAGTATGTCCCCGCGACGGGGAGAGACCCAGTACTTC | CASSMSPRRGETQYF
TRBJ2-6 | TRBV10-1 | TRBD2 | NA | TGCGCCAGCAGGGGGACTAGCGGATACTCCTCTGGGGCCAACGTCCTGACTTTC | CASRGTSGYSSGANVLTF
TRBJ1-5 | TRBV6-1 | TRBD1 | NA | TGTGCCAGCAGTGATACAGGGGGCCTTCAGCCCCAGCATTTT | CASSDTGGLQPQHF
TRBJ1-2 | TRBV28 | TRBD1 | NA | TGTGCCAGCACCCTCGCACCGGGACAGGGGGATGGCTACACCTTC | CASTLAPGQGDGYTF
TRBJ1-5 | TRBV7-8 | NA | NA | TGTGCCAGCAGCTTAGCGTCAGGGGGCAATCAGCCCCAGCATTTT | CASSLASGGNQPQHF
TRBJ1-4 | TRBV28 | NA | once | TGTGCCAGCAGTCCGCCCGGGACTACTATTGAAAAACTGTTTTTT | CASSPPGTTIEKLFF
TRBJ2-2 | TRBV2 | TRBD1 | NA | TGTGCCAGCACCCTACGGGCCCAGGGGGCGACCGGGGAGCTGTTTTTT | CASTLRAQGATGELFF
TRBJ1-1 | TRBV16 | TRBD1 | NA | TGTGCCAGCAGCCAATCGGGGACAGACACTGAAGCTTTCTTT | CASSQSGTDTEAFF
TRBJ2-2 | TRBV9 | NA | NA | TGTGCCAGCAGCCCCCGCACCGGGGAGCTGTTTTTT | CASSPRTGELFF
TRBJ1-1 | TRBV2 | NA | NA | TGTGCCAGCAGTGAGAACGGCAGGGAAAACACTGAAGCTTTCTTT | CASSENGRENTEAFF
TRBJ2-3 | TRBV28 | NA | NA | TGTGCCAGCAGTTTCGTAAGCACAGATACGCAGTATTTT | CASSFVSTDTQYF
TRBJ1-3 | TRBV30 | NA | few | TGTGCCTGGGGACAGTCTGGAAACACCATATATTTT | CAWGQSGNTIYF
TRBJ1-1 | TRBV7-6 | TRBD1 | once | TGTGCCAGCAGCTTACATTTCCGGGACAGGGATTTTTCGAGGACTGAAGCTTTCTTT | CASSLHFRDRDFSRTEAFF
TRBJ2-2 | TRBV5-4 | TRBD2 | NA | TGTGCCAGCTCCCTGGTTTCTAGCGGGAGGACCGGGGAGCTGTTTTTT | CASSLVSSGRTGELFF
TRBJ2-5 | TRBV3-1/TRBV3-2 | NA | NA | TGTGCCAGCAGCCAAGACCGCTCAGGGTCATTGGGAGAGACCCAGTACTTC | CASSQDRSGSLGETQYF
TRBJ2-5 | TRBV18 | NA | NA | TGTGCCAGCTCACCTTTAAGCCGTGGAGAGACCCAGTACTTC | CASSPLSRGETQYF
TRBJ1-1 | TRBV19 | NA | NA | TGTGCCAGTAGTATTTACGGAGAGAACACTGAAGCTTTCTTT | CASSIYGENTEAFF
TRBJ1-2 | TRBV7-3 | NA | NA | TGTGCCAGCAGCCCGGGGTTAGCTAACTATGGCTACACCTTC | CASSPGLANYGYTF
TRBJ2-3 | TRBV30 | TRBD2 | many | TGTGCCTTCCTAGCGGGAGGAACAGATACGCAGTATTTT | CAFLAGGTDTQYF
TRBJ2-1 | TRBV5-1 | TRBD2 | NA | TGCGCCAGCAGCTTGGAAGGACTAGCGCCCGCAAGGCCGCAGTTCTTC | CASSLEGLAPARPQFF
TRBJ1-5 | TRBV28 | NA | NA | TGTGCCAGCAGTTTAGGCGCAACTACCAATCAGCCCCAGCATTTT | CASSLGATTNQPQHF
TRBJ1-2 | TRBV24-1 | NA | NA | TGTGCCACCAGTGATTTGACAGGGATTGAGGGCTACACCTTC | CATSDLTGIEGYTF